This TCR beta chain was identified during a study of beta chain features in type 1 diabetes. Purity exceeding 98% was reached by all sorted populations. The germline V gene has CDR1 SEHNR and CDR2 FQNEAQ (reference sequence). The junction had 2 bases not matched to a gene; V was cut back by 5 bases and J by 1 base. This CDR3 has 15 amino acids. Of the isolated RNA, all was reverse transcribed, and so the sequenced material was expressed TCRB transcripts. Produced via immunoSEQ multiplex PCR; TCRdb's table is partial and in-frame only. The data contain under 250,000 clones, approximately 10% of them seen just once; the ten biggest clones take up 1% to 1.5%.

Sequenced input: central memory CD4+ T cells from blood. The rearrangement joins TRBV7-9 to TRBJ2-3; 11 bases align to TRBD2. The clonotype was recovered from a young man in good health. CDR3 nucleotides: TGTGCCAGCAGCAAGGGACTAGCGGGCACAGATACGCAGTATTTT. Amino acids: CASSKGLAGTDTQYF.